These T cell receptor beta chains were read from a single sample in a study of cytomegalovirus exposure and HLA in healthy donors. Assay: immunoSEQ multiplex PCR; the TCRdb copy retains only in-frame clones and omits some. The data show about 170,000 clones, more than 70% seen once. The specimen sequenced was PBMCs. These receptors came from a male donor in good health and CMV-seronegative. Each CDR3 is given with its conserved first and last residue. The order of the fields is clone size, V gene, CDR3 length, J gene, D gene, CDR3 protein, CDR3 DNA. A D gene is named only where the DNA matches it firmly. Rows may omit the clone size; those that give it use once, few, many or a size class.

clone_size: .; v_call: TRBV14; cdr3_length: 16; j_call: TRBJ2-5; d_call: TRBD1; cdr3_aa: CASSRNTGTEQETQYF; cdr3_nt: TGTGCCAGCAGCCGAAATACCGGGACAGAACAAGAGACCCAGTACTTC
clone_size: .; v_call: TRBV7-2; cdr3_length: 14; j_call: TRBJ1-6; d_call: .; cdr3_aa: CASSMTANNSPLHF; cdr3_nt: TGTGCCAGCAGTATGACAGCCAATAATTCACCCCTCCACTTT
clone_size: once; v_call: TRBV2; cdr3_length: 12; j_call: TRBJ2-3; d_call: .; cdr3_aa: CASIGGTDTQYF; cdr3_nt: TGTGCCAGTATCGGGGGCACAGATACGCAGTATTTT
clone_size: once; v_call: TRBV6-6; cdr3_length: 12; j_call: TRBJ1-1; d_call: .; cdr3_aa: CASTAGTVEAFF; cdr3_nt: TGTGCCAGCACGGCAGGAACAGTTGAAGCTTTCTTT
clone_size: .; v_call: TRBV28; cdr3_length: 13; j_call: TRBJ2-2; d_call: .; cdr3_aa: CASRPPGTGELFF; cdr3_nt: TGTGCCAGCAGACCACCGGGGACCGGGGAGCTGTTTTTT
clone_size: once; v_call: TRBV11-3; cdr3_length: 14; j_call: TRBJ2-7; d_call: TRBD1; cdr3_aa: CASSLRTGPYEQYF; cdr3_nt: TGTGCCAGCAGCTTACGGACAGGGCCCTACGAGCAGTACTTC
clone_size: .; v_call: TRBV7-3; cdr3_length: 15; j_call: TRBJ2-7; d_call: .; cdr3_aa: CASSLGLGAAYEQYF; cdr3_nt: TGTGCCAGCAGCTTAGGATTGGGAGCGGCTTACGAGCAGTACTTC
clone_size: .; v_call: TRBV19; cdr3_length: 17; j_call: TRBJ1-4; d_call: TRBD1; cdr3_aa: CASRATDRGATNEKLFF; cdr3_nt: TGTGCCAGTAGAGCTACGGACAGGGGGGCAACTAATGAAAAACTGTTTTTT
clone_size: .; v_call: TRBV27; cdr3_length: 14; j_call: TRBJ2-7; d_call: TRBD2; cdr3_aa: CASGPGLGAHEQYF; cdr3_nt: TGTGCCAGCGGACCCGGACTAGGGGCGCACGAGCAGTACTTC
clone_size: .; v_call: TRBV6-1; cdr3_length: 13; j_call: TRBJ2-7; d_call: TRBD1; cdr3_aa: CASSRGGPYEQYF; cdr3_nt: TGTGCCAGCAGCAGAGGGGGCCCCTACGAGCAGTACTTC
clone_size: .; v_call: TRBV19; cdr3_length: 14; j_call: TRBJ1-3; d_call: .; cdr3_aa: CASKNRDSGNTIYF; cdr3_nt: TGTGCCAGTAAAAACAGGGACTCTGGAAACACCATATATTTT
clone_size: .; v_call: TRBV28; cdr3_length: 14; j_call: TRBJ2-7; d_call: .; cdr3_aa: CASSYVQVSYEQYF; cdr3_nt: TGTGCCAGCAGTTATGTCCAGGTTTCCTACGAGCAGTACTTC
clone_size: .; v_call: TRBV18; cdr3_length: 14; j_call: TRBJ1-2; d_call: .; cdr3_aa: CASSPGRGGYGYTF; cdr3_nt: TGTGCCAGCTCACCAGGGAGGGGTGGCTATGGCTACACCTTC
clone_size: .; v_call: TRBV7-8; cdr3_length: 14; j_call: TRBJ2-7; d_call: TRBD1; cdr3_aa: CASSWRQGASEQYF; cdr3_nt: TGTGCCAGCAGCTGGCGACAGGGGGCGAGTGAGCAGTACTTC
clone_size: few; v_call: TRBV4-2; cdr3_length: 13; j_call: TRBJ1-5; d_call: .; cdr3_aa: CASSQERGQPQHF; cdr3_nt: TGTGCCAGCAGCCAAGAACGAGGCCAGCCCCAGCATTTT
clone_size: .; v_call: TRBV6-1; cdr3_length: 16; j_call: TRBJ2-3; d_call: .; cdr3_aa: CASSDPGGGYRGTQYF; cdr3_nt: TGTGCCAGCAGTGACCCTGGAGGCGGGTACCGGGGTACGCAGTATTTT
clone_size: few; v_call: TRBV19; cdr3_length: 19; j_call: TRBJ2-1; d_call: TRBD2; cdr3_aa: CASSIWLQREGHSRNEQFF; cdr3_nt: TGTGCCAGTAGTATTTGGCTCCAGCGGGAGGGCCATTCCCGAAATGAGCAGTTCTTC
clone_size: .; v_call: TRBV9; cdr3_length: 18; j_call: TRBJ2-5; d_call: TRBD2; cdr3_aa: CASSVEGASGARKETQYF; cdr3_nt: TGTGCCAGCAGCGTAGAGGGGGCTAGCGGGGCCCGGAAAGAGACCCAGTACTTC
clone_size: .; v_call: TRBV11-2; cdr3_length: 19; j_call: TRBJ2-1; d_call: TRBD1; cdr3_aa: CASTTLRTGGLGANNEQFF; cdr3_nt: TGTGCCAGCACCACATTACGGACAGGGGGCTTAGGTGCAAACAATGAGCAGTTCTTC
clone_size: .; v_call: TRBV19; cdr3_length: 15; j_call: TRBJ1-6; d_call: TRBD1; cdr3_aa: CASTSGTGHNSPLHF; cdr3_nt: TGTGCCAGTACTTCAGGGACAGGGCACAATTCACCCCTCCACTTT
clone_size: .; v_call: TRBV28; cdr3_length: 14; j_call: TRBJ1-2; d_call: TRBD1; cdr3_aa: CASSPRGPSYGYTF; cdr3_nt: TGTGCCAGCAGTCCCAGGGGGCCGAGCTATGGCTACACCTTC
clone_size: .; v_call: TRBV19; cdr3_length: 16; j_call: TRBJ1-1; d_call: TRBD1; cdr3_aa: CASRPGTEYMNTEAFF; cdr3_nt: TGTGCCAGTAGGCCCGGGACAGAGTATATGAACACTGAAGCTTTCTTT
clone_size: .; v_call: TRBV4-3; cdr3_length: 15; j_call: TRBJ1-1; d_call: TRBD1; cdr3_aa: CASSHTQGTNTEAFF; cdr3_nt: TGCGCCAGCAGCCACACACAGGGGACTAACACTGAAGCTTTCTTT
clone_size: .; v_call: TRBV27; cdr3_length: 13; j_call: TRBJ1-1; d_call: .; cdr3_aa: CASGRDMNTEAFF; cdr3_nt: TGTGCCAGCGGGCGGGATATGAACACTGAAGCTTTCTTT
clone_size: .; v_call: TRBV30; cdr3_length: 14; j_call: TRBJ1-5; d_call: TRBD1; cdr3_aa: CAWSRDRGNQPQHF; cdr3_nt: TGTGCCTGGAGCCGGGACAGGGGGAATCAGCCCCAGCATTTT
clone_size: .; v_call: TRBV2; cdr3_length: 16; j_call: TRBJ1-4; d_call: .; cdr3_aa: CASRDSRASANEKLFF; cdr3_nt: TGTGCCAGCAGGGACAGTAGGGCCAGTGCCAATGAAAAACTGTTTTTT
clone_size: .; v_call: TRBV6-5; cdr3_length: 14; j_call: TRBJ2-3; d_call: TRBD1; cdr3_aa: CATSGQGSTDTQYF; cdr3_nt: TGTGCCACCTCCGGACAGGGGAGCACAGATACGCAGTATTTT
clone_size: .; v_call: TRBV10-3; cdr3_length: 15; j_call: TRBJ2-7; d_call: TRBD2; cdr3_aa: CAISEGPSGTYEQYF; cdr3_nt: TGTGCCATCAGTGAGGGTCCTAGCGGCACCTACGAGCAGTACTTC